This is a list of T cell receptor beta chains from one sample in a study of T cell responses to AZD1222 COVID-19 vaccine. Measured with immunoSEQ multiplex PCR; TCRdb has only the in-frame clones, and not every one. The table includes fewer than 120,000 clones, 80% to 90% detected once. The material was peripheral blood, obtained 28 days after the second AZD1222 dose. These receptors came from an adult who received the AZD1222 COVID-19 vaccine. Each CDR3 is given with its conserved first and last residue. D genes are given only for firm matches. Clone sizes are given selectively: once, few, many, or a class where the clone is expanded.

abundance	v_gene	j_gene	d_gene	CDR3aa	CDR3nt
once	TRBV7-2	TRBJ2-1	.	CASSFNAASYNEQFF	TGTGCCAGCAGCTTTAACGCGGCCTCCTACAATGAGCAGTTCTTC
.	TRBV5-1	TRBJ1-5	TRBD1	CASSNGQGDNQPQHF	TGCGCCAGCAGCAATGGACAGGGGGATAATCAGCCCCAGCATTTT
.	TRBV5-6	TRBJ2-7	.	CASSLGLGTGKIYGQYF	TGTGCCAGCAGCTTGGGGTTGGGCACAGGGAAAATCTACGGGCAGTACTTC
once	TRBV3-1/TRBV3-2	TRBJ2-7	TRBD2	CASSQGGGIEQYF	TGTGCCAGCAGCCAAGGGGGGGGGATCGAGCAGTACTTC
.	TRBV30	TRBJ2-5	.	CAWLTGPETQYF	TGTGCCTGGCTCACAGGACCGGAGACCCAGTACTTC
.	TRBV7-9	TRBJ1-2	.	CASSFAGSPGGYTF	TGTGCCAGCAGCTTCGCGGGAAGTCCTGGCGGCTACACCTTC
.	TRBV2	TRBJ2-7	.	CASSVGGARYEQYF	TGTGCCAGCAGTGTCGGAGGGGCTCGTTACGAGCAGTACTTC
.	TRBV3-1/TRBV3-2	TRBJ1-4	TRBD1	CASSQDTGVVKLFF	TGTGCCAGCAGCCAAGATACAGGGGTGGTAAAACTGTTTTTT
.	TRBV12-3/TRBV12-4	TRBJ2-7	.	CASSFAGRYEQYF	TGTGCCAGCAGTTTCGCAGGTCGCTACGAGCAGTACTTC
.	TRBV5-1	TRBJ1-1	.	CASSFKGYDTEAFF	TGCGCCAGCAGCTTCAAGGGGTATGACACTGAAGCTTTCTTT